The 21 T cell receptor beta chains below were found in one sample sequenced in a study of TIL therapy for anti-PD-1-resistant metastatic lung cancer. Time point given: pre-treatment sample, taken before nivolumab and TIL therapy. The tumor samples were excised metastases, mostly pleural nodules or supraclavicular lymph nodes. The immunoSEQ assay was v3. Measured with immunoSEQ multiplex PCR; TCRdb has only the in-frame clones, and not every one. The sample contains 95,000 or so clones, about 71% of which appear only once. This specimen was tumor tissue, taken at baseline. The receptors derive from a person aged 25 to 80 with non-small cell lung cancer.

This clone has more than one count but fewer than ten. The chain employs TRBV9 and TRBJ1-3; D gene ambiguous. V dropped 4 bases and J dropped 0 bases, with 11 bases sitting between them. The CDR3 totals 15 residues. Germline V CDR1 and CDR2: SGDLS, YYNGEE. This chain's CDR3 is CASSRETHSGNTIYF. CDR3 bases: TGTGCCAGCAGCAGGGAGACACACTCTGGAAACACCATATATTTT.

V and J are TRBV30 and TRBJ2-5, with D perhaps matching TRBD1 (7 bases). Germline-derived CDR1 and CDR2 are GTSNPN and SVGIG (reference sequence). V lost 5 bases to trimming and J lost 2 bases, with 12 bases between them. The length of the CDR3 is 13 residues. The CDR3 DNA reads as TGTGCCTGGGGGGGGACAGTACAAGAGACCCAGTACTTC. As protein: CAWGGTVQETQYF.

This clone was seen just once. The rearrangement joins TRBV7-6 to TRBJ2-5; 7 bases are a match to TRBD2. The CDR3 spans 16 residues. V lost 3 bases to trimming and J lost 5 bases; unmatched junction nucleotides: 12. Germline lookup yields CDR1 SGHVS and CDR2 FNYEAQ. CDR3: CASSFKPSGSGETQYF. As DNA, the CDR3 is TGTGCCAGCAGCTTTAAGCCTAGCGGTTCAGGGGAGACCCAGTACTTC.

With respect to this clone: The sample has other DNA sequences that encode this CDR3 too. The rearrangement uses TRBV29-1 and TRBJ2-5; tentatively, D is TRBD2 (7 bases). The CDR3 covers 13 residues. V gave up 7 bases and J gave up 5 bases, with 17 bases separating them. Germline CDR1 and CDR2: SQVTM and ANQGSEA. The CDR3 sequence is CSGLGEGGETQYF. CDR3 in DNA: TGCAGCGGCTTGGGGGAGGGGGGTGAGACCCAGTACTTC.

The chain is built from TRBV5-1 and TRBJ2-3, with D perhaps being TRBD1 or TRBD2 (5 bases each). Trimming left V 4 bases short and J 2 bases short, with 14 bases between. The germline V gene encodes CDR1 SGHRS and CDR2 YFSETQ. CDR3 size: 15 residues. CDR3 sequence reads: CASSPGDRDTDTQYF. The CDR3 coding sequence is TGCGCCAGCAGCCCCGGGGACCGCGACACAGATACGCAGTATTTT.

This clone was seen many times. The chain has TRBV5-1 and TRBJ1-1; the D is unclear. V was trimmed by 0 bases and J by 0 bases, leaving 9 bases between them. CDR1 is SGHRS, CDR2 YFSETQ, per germline. This CDR3 region has 15 residues. Here the CDR3 DNA reads TGCGCCAGCAGCTTGGCGGAGGGCCTGAACACTGAAGCTTTCTTT. It yields the protein CASSLAEGLNTEAFF.

J is TRBJ2-3 and V is TRBV5-1; no clear D gene. This CDR3 has 13 amino acids. From germline, CDR1 is SGHRS and CDR2 YFSETQ. Trimming shortened V by 4 bases and J by 3 bases, and 9 bases separated the two germline ends. CDR3 protein: CASSKGRTDTQYF. The CDR3 DNA reads TGCGCCAGCAGCAAAGGCCGAACAGATACGCAGTATTTT.

The chain joins TRBV11-2 to TRBJ2-5; 12 positions agree with TRBD2. The V gene end was trimmed by 3 bases and the J gene end by 4 bases; junction bases not matched to a gene: 9. Germline-derived CDR1 and CDR2 are SGHAT and FQNNGV. The CDR3 extends over 17 amino acids. CDR3: CASSFYVTSGSRETQYF. CDR3 DNA: TGTGCCAGCAGCTTTTATGTGACTAGCGGGAGTCGAGAGACCCAGTACTTC.

The genes are TRBV11-2 and TRBJ1-6, with 9 bases lining up with TRBD1. The CDR3 loop spans 15 amino acids. The V and J ends lost 6 bases and 10 bases, in that order; junction bases with no gene match: 10. CDR1 and CDR2 from the germline V gene are SGHAT and FQNNGV. In DNA, the CDR3 is TGTGCCAGCAGTCCCGGGACAGGGTTTGGATCACCCCTCCACTTT. It yields the protein CASSPGTGFGSPLHF.

The chain has TRBV3-1 (or the pseudogene TRBV3-2) and TRBJ2-1; perhaps TRBD1 as D (6 bases). The V gene lost 2 bases and the J gene lost 3 bases, with 14 bases spanning the gap. Per germline, CDR1 LGHDT and CDR2 YNNKEL (reference sequence). The CDR3 spans 16 residues. CDR3 nucleotides: TGTGCCAGCAGCCAAATAGGGACAACCTACTACAATGAGCAGTTCTTC. Translated, it gives CASSQIGTTYYNEQFF.

V usage is TRBV6-5 and J usage is TRBJ1-5; tentatively, D is TRBD1 (6 bases). The V and J ends lost 6 bases and 5 bases respectively, with 11 bases between them. From germline, CDR1 is MNHEY and CDR2 SVGAGI. CDR3 length: 13 amino acids. The CDR3 DNA follows: TGTGCCAGCAGCCGGACAGCCGATCAGCCCCAGCATTTT. Residues: CASSRTADQPQHF.

A few counts support this clone. This chain connects TRBV11-2 to TRBJ1-6, with 9 bases lining up with TRBD1. Germline trimming cut 5 bases from V and 10 bases from J; bases unmatched to any gene: 9. This CDR3 is built from 15 residues. Germline values: CDR1 SGHAT, CDR2 FQNNGV. The CDR3 bases are TGTGCCAGCAGCCTAGTGGGACAGGGCGGATCACCCCTCCACTTT. It specifies CASSLVGQGGSPLHF.

The gene calls are TRBV4-3 and TRBJ2-1; D is ambiguous. The CDR3 sequence is 15 residues long. CDR1 and CDR2 from the germline V gene are LGHNA and YSLEER. The V and J ends lost 2 bases and 10 bases respectively, with 18 bases between them. The DNA for the CDR3 is TGCGCCAGCAGCCAACTTATTGGGCAGGTCGGAGAGCAGTTCTTC. Its protein is CASSQLIGQVGEQFF.

On this clone: Other DNA sequences of this sample code for an identical CDR3. V is TRBV7-8 and J is TRBJ2-6; 7 bases agree with TRBD2. This CDR3 is 18 amino acids long. Germline CDR1 reads SGHVS; CDR2 reads FQNEAQ. The ends lost 1 base at V and 2 bases at J; junction bases unmatched: 8. The CDR3 loop reads CASSLGGGRGAGANVLTF. The DNA for the CDR3 is TGTGCCAGCAGCTTAGGGGGGGGTCGCGGCGCTGGGGCCAACGTCCTGACTTTC.

This sequence joins TRBV5-6 and TRBJ1-1, with no clear D. This CDR3 has 15 residues. CDR1 SGHDT and CDR2 YYEEEE come from the germline V gene. With 2 bases removed from V and 5 bases from J, the gap between germline ends came to 16 bases. The CDR3 loop reads CASSFVSVVFTEAFF. The CDR3 nucleotides are TGTGCCAGCAGCTTTGTCTCAGTGGTGTTTACTGAAGCTTTCTTT.

The chain carries TRBV2 and TRBJ2-3, with D maybe TRBD2 (6 bases). This CDR3 is 14 amino acids long. The germline V and J ends were trimmed by 5 bases and 4 bases, with 13 bases remaining between them. Germline V gene sequence: CDR1 SNHLY, CDR2 FYNNEI. The CDR3: CASSRASGADTQYF. The CDR3 nucleotides read TGTGCCAGCAGTAGAGCGTCGGGGGCAGATACGCAGTATTTT.

The chain employs TRBV28 and TRBJ1-4; D not resolved. V shed 7 bases and J shed 0 bases, with 15 bases lying between them. The CDR3 is 16 amino acids. Looked up from germline, CDR1 is MDHEN and CDR2 is SYDVKM. The CDR3 DNA reads TGTGCCAGCACCCAGAATTCGGTAACAACTAATGAAAAACTGTTTTTT. Translating it yields CASTQNSVTTNEKLFF.

The chain carries TRBV7-2 and TRBJ2-7; 11 bases agree with TRBD2. V dropped 3 bases and J dropped 1; count of bases not matched to a gene: 5. The CDR3 covers 16 residues. Looked up from germline, CDR1 is SGHTA and CDR2 is FQGNSA. CDR3 residues: CASSFSLAGGSYEQYF. DNA for the CDR3: TGTGCCAGCAGCTTCTCCCTAGCGGGAGGTTCCTACGAGCAGTACTTC. The entire variable domain, with the rest obtained from reference TRBV7-2 and TRBJ2-7, is as follows: GAGVSQSPSNKVTEKGKDVELRCDPISGHTALYWYRQSLGQGLEFLIYFQGNSAPDKSGLPSDRFSAERTGGSVSTLTIQRTQQEDSAVYLCASSFSLAGGSYEQYFGPGTRLTVT.

CDR3 nucleotides: TGCAGCGTTGAAGATCCAGGGACGCAGTTCTTC. Its translation: CSVEDPGTQFF. The J gene is TRBJ2-1, the V gene TRBV29-1; D tentatively reads TRBD1 or TRBD2 (5 bases each). V lost 0 bases to trimming and J lost 12 bases, with 9 bases between them. Germline V CDR1 and CDR2: SQVTM, ANQGSEA. CDR3 length: 11 amino acids.

The rearrangement uses TRBV28 and TRBJ1-2; 8 bases map to TRBD1. Germline values: CDR1 MDHEN, CDR2 SYDVKM. V was clipped by 3 bases and J by 7 bases; unmatched bases: 13. This CDR3 has 16 amino acids. For the CDR3, the DNA is TGTGCCAGCAGTTTTATTATCGGTGCAGGGGGCTTTGGCTACACCTTC. Residues: CASSFIIGAGGFGYTF.

The sample holds many counts of this clone. The chain links TRBV28 to TRBJ2-3, with 10 bases fitting TRBD1. J gave up 3 bases and V 6 bases, and 15 bases lay outside the gene matches. The V gene's germline CDR1 is MDHEN and CDR2 SYDVKM. This CDR3 has 18 residues. The CDR3 coding sequence is TGTGCCAGCAGCCCATACGCCTTGAGACAGGGGGCTACAGATACGCAGTATTTT. Its translation: CASSPYALRQGATDTQYF.